This TCR beta chain derives from a study of blood T cell repertoires in COVID-19. This clone was recorded once. Libraries were prepared by immunoSEQ multiplex PCR; TCRdb keeps only in-frame clonotypes and omits some of them. The sample lists fewer than 200,000 clones, 80% to 95% occurring once. The germline CDR1 and CDR2 sequences are SGHRS and YFSETQ. The V gene end was trimmed by 7 bases and the J gene end by 0 bases; junction bases not matched to a gene: 5. The CDR3 extends over 15 amino acids. Seattle's enrolled individuals joined amid active infection and were then monitored longitudinally. The chain joins TRBV5-1 to TRBJ1-4, with 8 bases fitting TRBD1. The receptor's source is a man aged 25-45 years with COVID-19, enrolled during active disease. Sequences were obtained from peripheral blood. The CDR3 region is CASRRQGSTNEKLFF. The CDR3 nucleotides are TGCGCCAGCCGACGACAGGGGTCAACTAATGAAAAACTGTTTTTT. Full variable domain (rest looked up from reference TRBV5-1 and TRBJ1-4): KAGVTQTPRYLIKTRGQQVTLSCSPISGHRSVSWYQQTPGQGLQFLFEYFSETQRNKGNFPGRFSGRQFSNSRSEMNVSTLELGDSALYLCASRRQGSTNEKLFFGSGTQLSVL.